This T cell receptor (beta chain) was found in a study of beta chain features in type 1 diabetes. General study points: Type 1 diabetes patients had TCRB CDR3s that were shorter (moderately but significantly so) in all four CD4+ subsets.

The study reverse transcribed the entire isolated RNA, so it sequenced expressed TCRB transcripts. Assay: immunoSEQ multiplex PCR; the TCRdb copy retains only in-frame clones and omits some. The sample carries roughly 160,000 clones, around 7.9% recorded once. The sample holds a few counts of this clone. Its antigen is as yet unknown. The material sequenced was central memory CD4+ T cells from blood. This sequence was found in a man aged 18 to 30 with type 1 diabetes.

CDR3 in amino acids: CAWSVRGQPGSETQYF. Written as DNA, the CDR3 is TGTGCCTGGAGTGTACGGGGACAGCCCGGGTCGGAGACCCAGTACTTC. V and J are TRBV30 and TRBJ2-5; 7 bases match TRBD1. The CDR3 spans 16 residues. With V trimmed by 0 bases and J by 5 bases, 12 bases remained unmatched. Germline loops: CDR1 GTSNPN, CDR2 SVGIG (reference sequence). Looking up the rest from reference TRBV30 and TRBJ2-5 gives the full variable domain: SQTIHQWPATLVQPVGSPLSLECTVEGTSNPNLYWYRQAAGRGLQLLFYSVGIGQISSEVPQNLSASRPQDRQFILSSKKLLLSDSGFYLCAWSVRGQPGSETQYFGPGTRLLVL.